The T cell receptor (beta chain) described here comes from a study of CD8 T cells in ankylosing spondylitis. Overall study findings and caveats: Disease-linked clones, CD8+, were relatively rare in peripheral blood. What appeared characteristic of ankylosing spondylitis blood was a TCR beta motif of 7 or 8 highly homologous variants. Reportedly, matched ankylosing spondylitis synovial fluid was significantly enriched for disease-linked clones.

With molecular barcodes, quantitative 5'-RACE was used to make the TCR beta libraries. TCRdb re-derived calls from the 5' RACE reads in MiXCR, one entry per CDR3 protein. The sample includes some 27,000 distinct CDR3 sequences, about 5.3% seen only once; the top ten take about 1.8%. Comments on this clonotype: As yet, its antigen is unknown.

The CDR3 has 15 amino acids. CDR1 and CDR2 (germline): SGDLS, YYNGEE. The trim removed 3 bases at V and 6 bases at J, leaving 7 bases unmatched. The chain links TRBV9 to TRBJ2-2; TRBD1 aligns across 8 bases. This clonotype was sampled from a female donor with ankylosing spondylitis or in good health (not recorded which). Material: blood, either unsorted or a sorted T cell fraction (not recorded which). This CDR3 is CASSGPGQASGELFF. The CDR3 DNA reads TGTGCCAGCAGCGGACCGGGACAGGCCTCCGGGGAGCTGTTTTTT.